The 14 T cell receptor beta chains below come from one sample, sequenced in a study of blood T cell repertoires in COVID-19. Clones were sequenced by immunoSEQ multiplex PCR, and TCRdb holds only the in-frame ones, with some missing. The repertoire holds about 130,000 clones, approximately 86% seen once, with about an eighth in the top ten. The sample taken for sequencing was peripheral blood. The origin of the receptors is a woman aged 70 to 79 with COVID-19, enrolled during active disease.

The J gene is TRBJ2-7, the V gene TRBV18; TRBD1 matches at 8 bases. The CDR3 is made up of 13 amino acids. Germline CDR1 is KGHSH and CDR2 is LQKENI. V trimming: 3 bases; J trimming: 5 bases; junction bases outside the gene matches: 3. The CDR3, as DNA: TGTGCCAGCTCACCGGACAGGGTGGACGAGCAGTACTTC. Its protein is CASSPDRVDEQYF.

This chain connects TRBV7-3 to TRBJ1-6, with TRBD1 identical over 9 bases. V lost 6 bases and J lost 8; bases outside the gene matches: 8. Germline V gene sequence: CDR1 SGHTA, CDR2 FQGTGA. The CDR3 covers 15 residues. The CDR3 is CASSQHRGLDSPLHF. CDR3 nucleotide sequence: TGTGCCAGCAGTCAACACAGGGGGCTTGATTCACCCCTCCACTTT.

The chain is built from TRBV30 and TRBJ1-1; 10 bases match TRBD1. Looked up from germline, CDR1 is GTSNPN and CDR2 is SVGIG (reference sequence). V lost 5 bases and J lost 6; bases outside the gene matches: 6. The CDR3 totals 13 residues. The CDR3 DNA reads TGTGCCTGGCGACAGGGGGCGCAGGCTGAAGCTTTCTTT. Amino acid sequence: CAWRQGAQAEAFF.

This rearrangement joins TRBV5-4 to TRBJ1-4, with 10 bases fitting TRBD1. CDR3 length: 16 amino acids. Germline V lookup: CDR1 SGHNT, CDR2 YYREEE (reference sequence). The V gene end was trimmed by 3 bases and the J gene end by 3 bases; junction bases not matched to a gene: 5. In nucleotides, the CDR3 is TGTGCCAGCAGCTCGGGACAGGGGCAAGCTAATGAAAAACTGTTTTTT. It is translated as CASSSGQGQANEKLFF.

The chain's CDR3 is CASSPRSLANEKLFF. The DNA for the CDR3 is TGTGCCAGCAGTCCTCGGTCGCTGGCTAATGAAAAACTGTTTTTT. The V and J genes are TRBV28 and TRBJ1-4, with D unclear. Germline V CDR1 and CDR2: MDHEN, SYDVKM. The CDR3 has 15 residues. V was trimmed by 5 bases and J by 3 bases, leaving 13 bases between them.

The V gene is TRBV19, the J gene TRBJ1-2, with D unclear. Trimming cost V 0 bases and J 2 bases, with 7 bases left between them. Germline V CDR1 and CDR2: LNHDA, SQIVND (reference sequence). The CDR3 has 14 residues. DNA for the CDR3: TGTGCCAGTAGTATAGAAAACAACAACTATGGCTACACCTTC. Translated, it gives CASSIENNNYGYTF.

This clone was seen more than once but under ten times. As DNA, the CDR3 is TGTGCCAGCAGCCAAAGCGGGGGCACCTACAATGAGCAGTTCTTC. It codes for CASSQSGGTYNEQFF. V usage is TRBV28 and J usage is TRBJ2-1, with 8 bases that match TRBD2. V lost 6 bases, J lost 2 bases, and 6 bases stayed unmatched. CDR1 MDHEN and CDR2 SYDVKM come from the germline V gene. CDR3 size: 15 residues.

The J gene is TRBJ1-2, the V gene TRBV19; D is unclear. From germline, CDR1 is LNHDA and CDR2 SQIVND (reference sequence). This CDR3 comprises 13 residues. The V end lost 5 bases, the J end lost 2 bases, and 9 bases lay between the germline ends. The CDR3 reads CASSAPRNYGYTF. The CDR3 DNA follows: TGTGCCAGTAGTGCCCCCAGGAACTATGGCTACACCTTC. The full variable domain, with the rest looked up from reference TRBV19 and TRBJ1-2, is DGGITQSPKYLFRKEGQNVTLSCEQNLNHDAMYWYRQDPGQGLRLIYYSQIVNDFQKGDIAEGYSVSREKKESFPLTVTSAQKNPTAFYLCASSAPRNYGYTFGSGTRLTVV.

The J gene is TRBJ1-6, the V gene TRBV9; the match to TRBD1 covers 7 bases. CDR1 is SGDLS and CDR2 is YYNGEE in the germline V gene. The CDR3 has 16 residues. Unmatched junction bases numbered 4, after V lost 4 bases and J lost 0 bases. The CDR3 region is CASSPQGSSYNSPLHF. The CDR3 bases are TGTGCCAGCAGCCCACAGGGGAGCTCCTATAATTCACCCCTCCACTTT. The variable domain in full, completed from reference TRBV9 and TRBJ1-6, reads DSGVTQTPKHLITATGQRVTLRCSPRSGDLSVYWYQQSLDQGLQFLIQYYNGEERAKGNILERFSAQQFPDLHSELNLSSLELGDSALYFCASSPQGSSYNSPLHFGNGTRLTVT.

This rearrangement joins TRBV11-2 to TRBJ2-3; 11 bases agree with TRBD2. CDR3 size: 15 residues. J was trimmed by 6 bases and V by 5 bases; bases with no gene match: 7. From germline, CDR1 is SGHAT and CDR2 FQNNGV. CDR3 bases: TGTGCCAGCAGCCTCCTAGCGGGGGGAGGGGATACGCAGTATTTT. Translated, it gives CASSLLAGGGDTQYF.

This chain joins TRBV5-8 and TRBJ2-2; D gene ambiguous. The CDR3 has 16 residues. Looked up from germline, CDR1 is SGHTS and CDR2 is YDEGEE. V was cut by 0 bases and J by 2 bases, with 11 bases left in between. Written as DNA, the CDR3 is TGTGCCAGCAGCTTGGGACTCGATGATAACACCGGGGAGCTGTTTTTT. Amino acids: CASSLGLDDNTGELFF.

V gene TRBV24-1 combines with J gene TRBJ2-1; 12 bases fit TRBD2. The ends lost 3 bases at V and 8 bases at J; junction bases unmatched: 10. Germline-derived CDR1 and CDR2 are KGHDR and SFDVKD. CDR3 length: 17 residues. In DNA form, the CDR3 reads TGTGCCACCAGTGATGCACCTAGCGGGGGGGATTCACATGAGCAGTTCTTC. Encoded protein: CATSDAPSGGDSHEQFF.

The chain is built from TRBV29-1 and TRBJ2-1; 10 nucleotides match TRBD2. The CDR3 consists of 19 residues. Germline trimming cut 4 bases from V and 2 bases from J; bases unmatched to any gene: 17. Germline V CDR1 and CDR2: SQVTM, ANQGSEA. CDR3 loop: CSVAPQISGGTLTYNEQFF. The CDR3 DNA is TGCAGCGTTGCACCTCAAATTAGCGGGGGGACACTAACCTACAATGAGCAGTTCTTC.

The rearrangement links TRBV2 to TRBJ2-3, with 9 nucleotides matching TRBD2. The CDR3 covers 14 residues. The V gene's germline CDR1 is SNHLY and CDR2 FYNNEI. The J segment lost 3 bases and the V segment lost 3 bases, leaving 1 base of the junction unmatched. Here the CDR3 DNA reads TGTGCCAGCAGTGAGGGACTAGCTACAGATACGCAGTATTTT. This encodes CASSEGLATDTQYF.